Shown below are 18 T cell receptor beta chains from a single sample sequenced in a study of control samples from healthy donors and cancer patients. The data were produced by immunoSEQ multiplex PCR, yet TCRdb's version contains in-frame clones alone and is incomplete. The table has 100,000 or so clones, approximately 90% seen once. What was sequenced was blood. The receptors were gathered from a woman aged 25 to 39 in good health.

This clone was seen just once. The junction departs from germline at one end; a sequencing error may be responsible. This chain uses TRBV11-2 with TRBJ1-6; 7 bases map to TRBD1. This CDR3 comprises 13 residues. The germline CDR1 and CDR2 sequences are SGHAT and FQNNGV. CDR3 region: CASSLVQGQGVNF. The CDR3, as DNA: TGTGCCAGCAGCTTAGTTCAAGGGCAGGGGGTAAACTTT.

This clone came up a few times. This chain joins TRBV5-8 and TRBJ2-2; D gene unclear. CDR1 is SGHTS, CDR2 YDEGEE, per germline. The CDR3 sequence is 13 residues long. Trimming cost V 2 bases and J 6 bases, with 8 bases left between them. The CDR3 DNA sequence: TGTGCCAGCAGCTTACGAGGTCCCGGGGAGCTGTTTTTT. Translating it yields CASSLRGPGELFF.

Only one count was recorded for this clone. Other DNA sequences in the same sample also yield this CDR3. V and J are TRBV5-1 and TRBJ1-4, with 10 bases lining up with TRBD1. The CDR3 covers 14 residues. CDR1 SGHRS and CDR2 YFSETQ come from the germline V gene. V lost 2 bases, J lost 7 bases, and 2 bases stayed unmatched. For the CDR3, the DNA is TGCGCCAGCAGCTTTGGACAGGGGGGTGAAAAACTGTTTTTT. As protein: CASSFGQGGEKLFF.

The V gene is TRBV5-1, the J gene TRBJ1-2; D perhaps matches TRBD1 (5 bases). The CDR3 is 14 residues long. V was pared by 0 bases and J by 4 bases, with 10 bases between. Germline V gene data show CDR1 as SGHRS and CDR2 as YFSETQ. The CDR3 nucleotides are TGCGCCAGCAGCTTGGGGGACGTCGGCTATGGCTACACCTTC. Encoded protein: CASSLGDVGYGYTF.

This sequence joins TRBV5-8 and TRBJ1-1, with D maybe TRBD1 (5 bases). Germline V gives CDR1 SGHTS, CDR2 YDEGEE. Deletions cut 2 bases from V and 1 base from J, with 9 bases between. This CDR3 is 14 amino acids long. Here the CDR3 DNA reads TGTGCCAGCAGCTTACTAGGGGAGAACACTGAAGCTTTCTTT. This codes for CASSLLGENTEAFF. The full variable domain, rest sourced from reference TRBV5-8 and TRBJ1-1, is EAGVTQSPTHLIKTRGQQATLRCSPISGHTSVYWYQQALGLGLQFLLWYDEGEERNRGNFPPRFSGRQFPNYSSELNVNALELEDSALYLCASSLLGENTEAFFGQGTRLTVV.

The J gene is TRBJ2-2, the V gene TRBV6-4; D unresolved. Germline CDR1 reads MRHNA; CDR2 reads SNTAGT. The CDR3 runs 12 residues. With 2 bases removed from V and 7 bases from J, the gap between germline ends came to 5 bases. DNA of the CDR3: TGTGCCAGCAGTGACAGGGTCGGGGAGCTGTTTTTT. Amino acids: CASSDRVGELFF.

This chain connects TRBV25-1 to TRBJ2-1, with D perhaps TRBD2 (6 bases). From germline, CDR1 is MGHDK and CDR2 SYGVNS. V was cut by 1 base and J by 9 bases, with 7 bases left in between. This CDR3 comprises 12 residues. CDR3 nucleotide sequence: TGTGCCAGCAGTGAATTGGGGGGTGAGCAGTTCTTC. It specifies CASSELGGEQFF.

The chain has TRBV24-1 and TRBJ2-1; 11 bases line up with TRBD1. This CDR3 region has 16 residues. The junction had 11 bases not matched to a gene; V was cut back by 3 bases and J by 11 bases. CDR1 is KGHDR, CDR2 SFDVKD, per germline. The CDR3 DNA follows: TGTGCCACCAGTGATCCCCACGGACAGGGGGCGGGTAAGCAGTTCTTC. As protein: CATSDPHGQGAGKQFF.

The chain couples TRBV23-1 to TRBJ1-1, with TRBD1 identical over 8 bases. Being an ORF, TRBV23-1 has a function that is uncertain. The V and J ends lost 7 bases and 0 bases, in that order; junction bases with no gene match: 7. There are 15 residues in the CDR3. The CDR3 coding sequence is TGCGCCAGCACCCAGACAGGGGAGATGAACACTGAAGCTTTCTTT. It specifies CASTQTGEMNTEAFF.

The V and J genes are TRBV3-1 (or the pseudogene TRBV3-2) and TRBJ1-4; maybe TRBD1 (5 bases). The CDR3 totals 14 residues. V gave up 5 bases and J gave up 6 bases, with 13 bases separating them. From germline, CDR1 is LGHDT and CDR2 YNNKEL (reference sequence). The CDR3 protein is CASSSLGGDEKLFF. CDR3 coding DNA: TGTGCCAGCAGCTCCCTGGGGGGGGATGAAAAACTGTTTTTT.

The chain combines TRBV7-2 with TRBJ1-4; D unclear. Germline V gene data show CDR1 as SGHTA and CDR2 as FQGNSA. The V and J ends lost 3 bases and 3 bases respectively, with 8 bases between them. The CDR3 covers 14 residues. CDR3 amino acids: CASSFTRANEKLFF. Here the CDR3 DNA reads TGTGCCAGCAGCTTTACAAGGGCTAATGAAAAACTGTTTTTT.

This clone was counted a single time. The chain is built from TRBV4-2 and TRBJ1-3; D is perhaps TRBD1 (6 bases). Trimming removed 1 base from V and 0 bases from J, with 16 bases in between. Per germline, CDR1 LGHNA and CDR2 YNFKEQ. There are 18 residues in the CDR3. CDR3 amino acids: CASSQVSDSESSGNTIYF. DNA for the CDR3: TGTGCCAGCAGCCAAGTCTCGGACAGCGAGAGCTCTGGAAACACCATATATTTT.

The chain couples TRBV9 to TRBJ2-4, with D perhaps TRBD1 or TRBD2 (7 bases each). The ends were cut back, 0 bases at V and 0 bases at J, with 19 bases in the middle. The CDR3 totals 19 residues. Germline-derived CDR1 and CDR2 are SGDLS and YYNGEE. CDR3 loop: CASSVADRAGVQAKNIQYF. DNA of the CDR3: TGTGCCAGCAGCGTAGCAGACAGGGCGGGAGTCCAAGCCAAAAACATTCAGTACTTC.

The chain uses TRBV3-1 (or the pseudogene TRBV3-2) and TRBJ1-1; 8 bases are a match to TRBD1. CDR3 length equals 14 residues. CDR1 is LGHDT and CDR2 is YNNKEL in the germline V gene (reference sequence). The junction had 5 bases not matched to a gene; V was cut back by 3 bases and J by 5 bases. Here the CDR3 reads CASSQTGEGTEAFF. The CDR3 DNA sequence: TGTGCCAGCAGCCAGACAGGGGAGGGGACTGAAGCTTTCTTT.

The chain combines TRBV5-6 with TRBJ2-1; the match to TRBD2 covers 7 bases. There are 15 residues in the CDR3. The ends lost 4 bases at V and 2 bases at J; junction bases unmatched: 6. Germline V gene data show CDR1 as SGHDT and CDR2 as YYEEEE. CDR3 nucleotides: TGTGCCAGCAGCCCGGCGGGACTACCCTACAATGAGCAGTTCTTC. Translating it yields CASSPAGLPYNEQFF.

J is TRBJ2-7 and V is TRBV7-8, with 7 bases matching TRBD1. Trimming took 7 bases from V and 6 from J; bases not matched to a gene: 15. The CDR3 is 15 amino acids. The germline gives CDR1 SGHVS, CDR2 FQNEAQ. CDR3 sequence: CASNPRDRVSSEQYF. The CDR3 nucleotides are TGTGCCAGCAACCCCCGAGACAGGGTCTCGTCCGAGCAGTACTTC.

The V and J genes are TRBV28 and TRBJ1-5; no firm D call. With 6 bases removed from V and 6 bases from J, the gap between germline ends came to 9 bases. The germline gives CDR1 MDHEN, CDR2 SYDVKM. The CDR3 consists of 12 residues. The CDR3 protein is CASRLSGQPQHF. For the CDR3, the DNA is TGTGCCAGCAGACTTTCGGGTCAGCCCCAGCATTTT.

This chain joins TRBV5-1 and TRBJ1-1, with unresolved D. CDR3 size: 16 residues. Germline loops: CDR1 SGHRS, CDR2 YFSETQ. V lost 1 base, J lost 1 base, and 14 bases lay in between. The CDR3: CASSLIRPTKNTEAFF. CDR3 DNA: TGCGCCAGCAGCTTGATTCGACCGACGAAGAACACTGAAGCTTTCTTT.